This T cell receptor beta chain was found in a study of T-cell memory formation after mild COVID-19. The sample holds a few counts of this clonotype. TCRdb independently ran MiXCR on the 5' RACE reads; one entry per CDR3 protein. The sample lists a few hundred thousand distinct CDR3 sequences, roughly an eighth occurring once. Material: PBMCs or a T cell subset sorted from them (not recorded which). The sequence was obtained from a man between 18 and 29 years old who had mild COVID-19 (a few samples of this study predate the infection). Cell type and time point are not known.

The DNA for the CDR3 is TGCGCCAGCAGCGCCGGGACGACCGGGGAGCTGTTTTTT. Protein product: CASSAGTTGELFF. The genes are TRBV5-1 and TRBJ2-2; D is perhaps TRBD1 or TRBD2 (5 bases each). V was shortened by 4 bases and J by 5 bases, with 9 bases between the two germline ends. Germline assignment: CDR1 SGHRS and CDR2 YFSETQ. The CDR3 spans 13 residues.